This T cell receptor (beta chain) was found in a study of CD8+ T cells in alopecia areata (dated by TCRdb to 2016 to 2019). About the study as a whole: Treated patients were enrolled in an open-label pilot trial of oral tofacitinib, 5 to 10 mg twice daily, for moderate-to-severe alopecia areata. Patients received tofacitinib for 6 to 18 months and were then followed off drug for 6 months to check for delayed response and recurrence. The SALT score, which quantifies the percentage of affected scalp surface area, was used to measure disease severity in treated patients. In both human patients and the C3H/HeJ mouse model, the study applied high-throughput TCRbeta sequencing to look at T cell clonal expansion in alopecia areata. Human TCRbeta sequencing covered scalp tissue and sorted CD4+ and CD8+ peripheral blood T cells from patchy and totalis/universalis alopecia areata patients and healthy controls. Biopsies were taken from tofacitinib-treated patients at baseline and again at 4 and 24 weeks into treatment, and several of those patients also had a later scalp biopsy. Clonality in the scalp was compared among normal scalp (n=4), patchy alopecia areata scalp (n=8), and alopecia totalis/universalis scalp (n=8). RNA came from the PAXgene miRNA kit for fixed scalp, the miRNeasy kit for PBMCs, and the RNeasy kit for mouse skin. immunoSEQ multiplex PCR using 35 Vbeta forward primers and 13 Jbeta reverse primers was used to amplify TCRbeta CDR3 regions. The study at large found these results: TCR sequences shared between patients were less clear than in mice, possibly partly because of HLA diversity in the patient population. Because the treated cohort was small and had just a single nonresponder, larger studies are needed to establish links between baseline CD8+ expansion and response. Lesional scalp, especially in alopecia totalis/universalis, showed higher clonality and more expanded CD8+ clones than normal scalp, suggesting antigenic drive. During tofacitinib treatment, many expanded lesional clones remained in scalp and blood, and this persistence may partly explain relapse after treatment is stopped. Resident alphabeta T cells in normal human skin are also sequenced, complicating scalp TCR repertoire analysis, unlike mouse skin dominated by gammadelta T cells. With tofacitinib, both scalp clonality and the number of expanded CD8+ clones among the top 100 scalp clones went down significantly.

The library was produced with the immunoSEQ multiplex PCR assay. For TCR sequencing, RNA was extracted from every sample and reverse transcribed into cDNA to serve as template. First-strand cDNA was synthesized using SuperScript III with a 2:1 mix of oligo-dT and random hexamers. A synthetic immune receptor repertoire was used to gauge amplification bias, and whatever bias remained was removed computationally. The paper's data handling went like this. Raw reads were preprocessed to remove errors, and CDR3 was defined by IMGT conventions from the conserved cysteine to phenylalanine. To get clonality, Shannon entropy was normalized by log2 of the number of productive unique TCRs and the result was subtracted from 1. Whether each scalp clone was CD4 or CD8 was inferred by checking scalp TCRbeta sequences against the CD4 and CD8 repertoires from sorted blood. TCRdb's version of the immuneACCESS table is confined to in-frame rearrangements and falls short of the full clone set. An unresolved V gene accounts for under half of the shortfall where checked; the remainder is of unknown origin. The D gene and trimming were derived from the DNA, and the V and J assignments and clone size from that table. The sample table holds roughly 210,000 clones, of which around two fifths were seen once. The top ten clones comprise over 2.5% of the sample.

Read against the paper, the sample's treatment or condition label means: oral pan-JAK inhibitor, 5-10 mg twice daily. Lesional scalp punch biopsies and peripheral blood were collected from alopecia areata patients. PBMCs were isolated by density centrifugation and stained for CD3, CD4 and CD8, and CD4+ and CD8+ T cells were sorted on a FACSAria. A note on this clone: What antigen it recognizes has not been identified. No much larger clonotype is one base removed from it; base qualities were not supplied.

The CDR3 starts with the cysteine, ends with the phenylalanine, and has 16 residues. The retained sequence is limited to the CDR3, 48 bases, with the frame set at the first base. Based on the germline V gene, the CDR1 and CDR2 sequences are SQVTM and ANQGSEA. The germline V end is reduced by 4 bases and the J end by 4 bases; junction bases left unmatched: 10. The source material was CD4+ T cells sorted from blood, sampled at approximately week 37, from a patient treated with tofacitinib. The chain couples TRBV29-1 to TRBJ2-3; 11 central nucleotides agree with TRBD2. The source is a human donor with alopecia areata. The CDR3 reads as follows: CSVVRLAGRGADTQYF. The DNA sequence is TGCAGCGTTGTCCGACTAGCGGGGAGGGGAGCAGATACGCAGTATTTT.